This passage covers 8 T cell receptor beta chains from one sample sequenced in a study of T-cell memory formation after mild COVID-19. Via MiXCR, TCRdb re-called the 5' RACE reads, giving one row per CDR3 protein. The profile shows roughly 250,000 distinct CDR3 sequences, around 15% of them singletons. Input material: PBMCs or a T cell subset sorted from them (not recorded which). The origin of the receptors is a man between 18 and 35 years old who had mild COVID-19 (a few samples of this study predate the infection). Cell type and time point are not known.

This clonotype was seen a few times. The chain couples TRBV7-6 to TRBJ1-3; D possibly corresponds to TRBD1 (6 bases). V dropped 6 bases and J dropped 2 bases, with 14 bases sitting between them. Germline-derived CDR1 and CDR2 are SGHVS and FNYEAQ. The CDR3 consists of 15 residues. Written as DNA, the CDR3 is TGTGCCAGCAGTCGTCAACAGGGTACTGGAAACACCATATATTTT. This encodes CASSRQQGTGNTIYF.

V and J are TRBV7-6 and TRBJ2-5; D is unclear. Germline V lookup: CDR1 SGHVS, CDR2 FNYEAQ. The CDR3 is 13 residues long. V shed 4 bases and J shed 5 bases, with 11 bases lying between them. This chain's CDR3 is CASSSRRIETQYF. CDR3 nucleotides: TGTGCCAGCAGCTCGAGACGAATCGAGACCCAGTACTTC.

This clonotype has at least ten counts. V usage is TRBV7-3 and J usage is TRBJ1-5; the D gene is possibly TRBD1 (6 bases). The CDR3 is made up of 13 amino acids. Between the trimmed V and J ends, which lost 5 bases and 10 bases, there was a span of 15 bases. Germline-derived CDR1 and CDR2 are SGHTA and FQGTGA. CDR3 sequence: CASSLKQGYPQHF. DNA of the CDR3: TGTGCCAGCAGCCTGAAACAGGGATATCCCCAGCATTTT.

In this sample, this clonotype turned up a few times. The chain carries TRBV5-1 and TRBJ2-1, with 7 positions matching TRBD1. CDR1 is SGHRS and CDR2 is YFSETQ in the germline V gene. CDR3 length: 14 amino acids. The trim removed 0 bases at V and 5 bases at J, leaving 2 bases unmatched. This CDR3 is CASSLGQGNNEQFF. The CDR3 region has the DNA TGCGCCAGCAGCTTGGGACAGGGTAACAATGAGCAGTTCTTC.

This clonotype has just a few counts. The CDR3 sequence: CSARDDQGKQKLFF. In nucleotides, the CDR3 is TGCAGTGCTAGAGATGACCAGGGCAAACAAAAACTGTTTTTT. This sequence joins TRBV20-1 and TRBJ1-4, with a possible D match to TRBD1 (5 bases). The V and J ends lost 0 bases and 9 bases respectively, with 14 bases between them. This CDR3 region has 14 residues. Per the germline V gene, CDR1 is DFQATT and CDR2 is SNEGSKA (reference sequence).

The sample holds a few counts of this clonotype. The rearrangement links TRBV6-6 to TRBJ2-7; TRBD2 agrees at 8 bases. This CDR3 spans 15 amino acids. Germline V gene sequence: CDR1 MNHNY, CDR2 SVGAGI (reference sequence). The J segment lost 6 bases and the V segment lost 6 bases, leaving 13 bases of the junction unmatched. CDR3 in amino acids: CASSRRRGGLTEQYV. DNA for the CDR3: TGTGCCAGCAGCCGCCGACGGGGGGGCCTTACCGAGCAGTACGTC.

This clonotype was picked up a small number of times. This rearrangement joins TRBV7-2 to TRBJ2-5; D is ambiguous. The ends were cut back, 5 bases at V and 4 bases at J, with 14 bases in the middle. The germline V gene encodes CDR1 SGHTA and CDR2 FQGNSA. CDR3 length: 14 residues. The CDR3 here is CASSLPPVGETQYF. The CDR3 nucleotides are TGTGCCAGCAGCCTCCCGCCGGTGGGAGAGACCCAGTACTTC. The full variable domain, in which reference TRBV7-2 and TRBJ2-5 provide the parts outside the CDR3, is GAGVSQSPSNKVTEKGKDVELRCDPISGHTALYWYRQSLGQGLEFLIYFQGNSAPDKSGLPSDRFSAERTGGSVSTLTIQRTQQEDSAVYLCASSLPPVGETQYFGPGTRLLVL.

This clonotype showed up just a few times. The chain recombines TRBV30 with TRBJ2-5; D remains unclear. The ends were cut back, 0 bases at V and 1 base at J, with 6 bases in the middle. The CDR3 is 13 residues long. Germline lookup yields CDR1 GTSNPN and CDR2 SVGIG (reference sequence). CDR3 sequence reads: CAWSVGSQETQYF. CDR3 coding DNA: TGTGCCTGGAGTGTTGGCAGCCAAGAGACCCAGTACTTC.